The source of this TCR beta chain is a study of PD-1 blockade in classical Hodgkin lymphoma. Study-wide context: Nivolumab 3 mg/kg was given intravenously every 2 weeks.

No patient escaped relapse after autologous stem cell transplantation, and brentuximab vedotin exposure varied. The table came from immunoSEQ multiplex PCR; TCRdb's copy has only in-frame clones and leaves some out. The data show fewer than 100,000 clones, with approximately 92% seen just once and approximately 2.8% held by the top ten. The study's findings and limits: Complete responders had baseline diversity similar to newly diagnosed patients.

CDR3 length: 15 amino acids. In germline, CDR1 is SGDLS, CDR2 YYNGEE. The ends were cut back, 2 bases at V and 0 bases at J, with 12 bases in the middle. Of note for this clone: The target antigen is unknown.

This clonotype originated in a human donor with classical Hodgkin lymphoma. The sample consisted of peripheral blood mononuclear cells (PBMCs), taken at baseline. The rearrangement links TRBV9 to TRBJ2-7, with D maybe TRBD2 (6 bases). The CDR3 here is CASSVGGASSYEQYF. The CDR3 nucleotides are TGTGCCAGCAGCGTTGGCGGGGCGAGCTCCTACGAGCAGTACTTC.